These 30 T cell receptor beta chains were sequenced from one sample in a study of T cells in Graves' hyperthyroidism and ophthalmopathy. The investigators amplified TCR beta CDR3 regions from RNA transcripts. A set of HTBI primers served as the primers for a first-round RT-PCR of the TCR CDR3. MiXCR, applied by TCRdb to the multiplex PCR reads, yields one record per CDR3 protein. The sample lists 400,000 to 600,000 distinct CDR3 sequences; around 21% were seen once. Material for sequencing was blood. The receptors originated from a young man with Graves' hyperthyroidism.

This clonotype was detected many times. Germline and junction disagree at one end, which may indicate a read error. The rearrangement links TRBV6-5 to TRBJ1-2; D uncertain. This CDR3 is 17 amino acids long. CDR1 is MNHEY and CDR2 is SVGAGI in the germline V gene. Here the CDR3 DNA reads TGTGCCAGCAGTTACTCGATGCCGCCAAGGGTGAACTATGGCTATACCTTC. It yields the protein CASSYSMPPRVNYGYTF.

In this sample, this clonotype turned up a few times. This chain joins TRBV6-2 or TRBV6-3 and TRBJ2-7; perhaps TRBD2 as D (6 bases). This CDR3 has 12 amino acids. From germline, CDR1 is MNHEY and CDR2 SVGEGT. V was pared by 5 bases and J by 6 bases, with 11 bases between. The CDR3 DNA is TGTGCCAGCAGTCAACTAGCTGTCGAGCAGTACTTC. Translated, it gives CASSQLAVEQYF.

Notes on this clonotype: This may be a read error, as it is one base from a much larger clone. This sequence joins TRBV11-1 and TRBJ1-1; D unclear. The CDR3 covers 13 residues. The germline V gene has CDR1 SGHAT and CDR2 FQDESV (reference sequence). CDR3 sequence: CASSNTVNTEACF. CDR3 bases: TGTGCCAGCAGCAATACGGTGAACACTGAAGCTTGCTTT.

As regards this clonotype: A much larger clone differs by one base, so this may be a read error. J is TRBJ2-7 and V is TRBV2; 8 bases match TRBD2. Trimming at V came to 7 bases and at J to 3 bases, leaving 11 bases not matched to a gene. This CDR3 is 15 amino acids long. The germline V gene has CDR1 SNHLY and CDR2 FYNNEI. CDR3 amino acids: CASKRSSGGVYEQYF. The CDR3 region has the DNA TGTGCCAGCAAAAGGAGCAGCGGGGGTGTCTACGAGCAGTACTTC.

The CDR3 is CASVGPGGELFF. CDR3 nucleotides: TGTGCTTCGGTGGGGCCGGGAGGGGAGCTGTTTTTT. This sequence joins TRBV6-1 and TRBJ2-2; the D gene could be TRBD1 or TRBD2 (5 bases each). Per germline, CDR1 MNHNS and CDR2 SASEGT. CDR3 length: 12 amino acids.

This clonotype was seen at least ten times. For the CDR3, the DNA is TGTGCCAGCAGTTCCAGGCGGGACAGCTCCTACGAGCAGTACTTC. Translating it yields CASSSRRDSSYEQYF. This chain uses TRBV6-5 with TRBJ2-7; the D gene is possibly TRBD1 (7 bases). Germline CDR1 is MNHEY and CDR2 is SVGAGI. This CDR3 contains 15 residues. V lost 4 bases, J lost 0 bases, and 13 bases lay in between.

The chain has TRBV19 and TRBJ1-2; D gene ambiguous. V lost 3 bases, J lost 2 bases, and 7 bases lay in between. This CDR3 comprises 13 residues. The germline V gene has CDR1 LNHDA and CDR2 SQIVND (reference sequence). The CDR3 loop reads CASSMWENYGYTF. CDR3 nucleotide sequence: TGTGCCAGTAGTATGTGGGAGAACTATGGCTACACCTTC.

This clonotype was observed many times. The chain joins TRBV6-2 or TRBV6-3 to TRBJ1-1; D is perhaps TRBD1 (6 bases). Germline CDR1 is MNHEY and CDR2 is SVGEGT. Trimming cost V 8 bases and J 10 bases, with 20 bases left between them. The length of the CDR3 is 13 residues. The CDR3 reads CASCSGQSRGAFF. CDR3 nucleotide sequence: TGTGCCAGCTGTTCAGGACAGTCAAGAGGAGCTTTCTTT.

This clonotype was counted ten times or more. The V gene is TRBV12-3 or TRBV12-4, the J gene TRBJ1-5; 9 nucleotides line up with TRBD1. Trimming took 2 bases from V and 6 from J; bases not matched to a gene: 5. The CDR3 loop spans 15 amino acids. CDR3 sequence reads: CASSLRTGVGQPQHF. CDR3 nucleotides: TGTGCCAGCAGTTTACGGACAGGGGTTGGTCAGCCCCAGCATTTT.

The CDR3 bases are TGTGCCAGCAGTACCTCGCGGAATAATCAGCCCCAGCATTTT. It codes for CASSTSRNNQPQHF. The V gene is TRBV2, the J gene TRBJ1-5; no definite D call. Germline CDR1 SNHLY, CDR2 FYNNEI. The CDR3 extends over 14 amino acids. The V and J ends lost 5 bases and 4 bases respectively, with 12 bases between them.

Points on this clonotype: This is likely a read error, given that the CDR3 carries no conserved phenylalanine or tryptophan at its end. V gene TRBV6-1 combines with J gene TRBJ2-7; 8 bases line up with TRBD1. V was clipped by 11 bases and J by 2 bases; unmatched bases: 8. Germline V CDR1 and CDR2: MNHNS, SASEGT. The CDR3 consists of 13 residues. The CDR3 region is CAGGQGATYEQYY. As DNA, the CDR3 is TGTGCCGGGGGTCAGGGGGCCACCTACGAGCAGTACTAC.

This clonotype has a count of ten or more. CDR3 in DNA: TGTGCCAGCCGATCGACAGCATCCTATGGCTACACCTTC. Protein product: CASRSTASYGYTF. The chain links TRBV6-5 to TRBJ1-2; D is perhaps TRBD1 (5 bases). The CDR3 is 13 amino acids. Trimming left V 8 bases short and J 4 bases short, with 14 bases between. Germline values: CDR1 MNHEY, CDR2 SVGAGI.

In regard to this clonotype: One base away lies a much larger clone, so this may be a sequencing read error. The chain combines TRBV14 with TRBJ2-6; D is uncertain. Trimming left V 3 bases short and J 0 bases short, with 3 bases between. The germline gives CDR1 SGHDN, CDR2 FVKESK. The CDR3 is 14 amino acids. Here the CDR3 DNA reads TGTGCCAGCAGCCAGATCTCTGGGGCCAACGTCCTGACTTTC. Protein sequence: CASSQISGANVLTF. Combining the CDR3 with reference TRBV14 and TRBJ2-6 gives the whole variable domain EAGVTQFPSHSVIEKGQTVTLRCDPISGHDNLYWYRRVMGKEIKFLLHFVKESKQDESGMPNNRFLAERTGGTYSTLKVQPAELEDSGVYFCASSQISGANVLTFGAGSRLTVL.

This clonotype showed up many times. The chain is built from TRBV29-1 and TRBJ1-1, with 12 bases fitting TRBD1. CDR1 and CDR2 from the germline V gene are SQVTM and ANQGSEA. CDR3 length: 12 residues. J gave up 8 bases and V 6 bases, and 4 bases lay outside the gene matches. The CDR3 DNA reads TGCAGCGTCCGGGACAGGGGGCTCGAAGCTTTCTTT. Translation gives CSVRDRGLEAFF. The full variable domain, its missing parts supplied by reference TRBV29-1 and TRBJ1-1, is SAVISQKPSRDICQRGTSLTIQCQVDSQVTMMFWYRQQPGQSLTLIATANQGSEATYESGFVIDKFPISRPNLTFSTLTVSNMSPEDSSIYLCSVRDRGLEAFFGQGTRLTVV.

Many counts were recorded for this clonotype. V and J are TRBV6-1 and TRBJ1-6; 7 positions agree with TRBD1. J was trimmed by 7 bases and V by 6 bases; bases with no gene match: 12. Germline V lookup: CDR1 MNHNS, CDR2 SASEGT. This CDR3 is built from 16 residues. The CDR3 region has the DNA TGTGCCAGCAGCAGACAGGGATGGGACCCGAATTCACCCCTCCACTTT. Residues: CASSRQGWDPNSPLHF.

The chain links TRBV12-3 or TRBV12-4 to TRBJ1-2; D might be TRBD1 (6 bases). The CDR3 totals 14 residues. The V end lost 7 bases, the J end lost 7 bases, and 19 bases lay between the germline ends. This CDR3 is CASMIRTDESGYTF. The CDR3 DNA reads TGTGCCAGCATGATACGGACAGACGAGAGTGGCTACACCTTC.

This clonotype showed up many times. The gene calls are TRBV5-1 and TRBJ1-2; tentatively, D is TRBD1 (6 bases). V was trimmed by 4 bases and J by 3 bases, leaving 13 bases between them. Germline V gives CDR1 SGHRS, CDR2 YFSETQ. The CDR3 consists of 14 residues. CDR3 amino acids: CASSATPGDYGYTF. The CDR3 DNA follows: TGCGCCAGCAGCGCAACCCCAGGGGACTATGGCTACACCTTC.

This clonotype has more than one count but fewer than ten. The V and J genes are TRBV28 and TRBJ1-5; D is uncertain. Germline V CDR1 and CDR2: MDHEN, SYDVKM. The CDR3 consists of 15 residues. V was pared by 3 bases and J by 6 bases, with 15 bases between. CDR3 sequence: CASSLRRGWGQPQHF. In DNA, the CDR3 is TGTGCCAGCAGTTTGAGGCGGGGATGGGGTCAGCCCCAGCATTTT. Drawing the rest from reference TRBV28 and TRBJ1-5, the complete variable domain is DVKVTQSSRYLVKRTGEKVFLECVQDMDHENMFWYRQDPGLGLRLIYFSYDVKMKEKGDIPEGYSVSREKKERFSLILESASTNQTSMYLCASSLRRGWGQPQHFGDGTRLSIL.

This clonotype showed up many times. V and J are TRBV6-5 and TRBJ1-1; D gene ambiguous. The germline CDR1 and CDR2 sequences are MNHEY and SVGAGI. Trimming took 0 bases from V and 1 from J, leaving 9 bases between them. The CDR3 spans 15 residues. The chain's CDR3 is CASSYSRASNTEAFF. The CDR3 bases are TGTGCCAGCAGTTACTCTCGGGCGTCGAACACTGAAGCTTTCTTT.

This clonotype has ten or more counts. The rearrangement joins TRBV6-5 to TRBJ2-2, with 10 positions matching TRBD1. The J segment lost 3 bases and the V segment lost 7 bases, leaving 5 bases of the junction unmatched. There are 15 residues in the CDR3. The V gene's germline CDR1 is MNHEY and CDR2 SVGAGI. Here the CDR3 DNA reads TGTGCCAGCAAAGCCGGGACAGGGGACACCGGGGAGCTGTTTTTT. Its protein product is CASKAGTGDTGELFF.

This clonotype came up a few times. The DNA for the CDR3 is TGTGCCTGGAGTGTAGGAGAGTACACTGAAGCTTTCTTT. Translation gives CAWSVGEYTEAFF. This chain joins TRBV30 and TRBJ1-1; D ambiguous. The CDR3 has 13 residues. V was cut by 0 bases and J by 3 bases, with 8 bases left in between. Germline loops: CDR1 GTSNPN, CDR2 SVGIG (reference sequence). The full variable domain, in which reference TRBV30 and TRBJ1-1 provide the parts outside the CDR3, is SQTIHQWPATLVQPVGSPLSLECTVEGTSNPNLYWYRQAAGRGLQLLFYSVGIGQISSEVPQNLSASRPQDRQFILSSKKLLLSDSGFYLCAWSVGEYTEAFFGQGTRLTVV.

The chain recombines TRBV6-1 with TRBJ1-5, with 10 bases fitting TRBD1. The length of the CDR3 is 15 residues. The junction had 11 bases not matched to a gene; V was cut back by 5 bases and J by 10 bases. Germline loops: CDR1 MNHNS, CDR2 SASEGT. The CDR3 region has the DNA TGTGCCAGCAGTCCTAAAGGGACAGGGGCTGTCCCCCAGCATTTT. Residues: CASSPKGTGAVPQHF.

A few counts support this clonotype. The chain employs TRBV6-2 or TRBV6-3 and TRBJ1-6, with TRBD1 matching 8 bases. This CDR3 spans 18 amino acids. V dropped 6 bases and J dropped 3; count of bases not matched to a gene: 13. Germline values: CDR1 MNHEY, CDR2 SVGEGT. As DNA, the CDR3 is TGTGCCAGCAGCTATTATGGACAGGGAGACGTCTATAATTCACCCCTCCACTTT. Its translation: CASSYYGQGDVYNSPLHF.

Ten or more counts support this clonotype. This chain connects TRBV15 to TRBJ1-1; 8 positions match TRBD1. Germline V gives CDR1 LNHNV, CDR2 YYDKDF (reference sequence). This CDR3 has 14 amino acids. The V gene end was trimmed by 5 bases and the J gene end by 5 bases; junction bases not matched to a gene: 7. CDR3 DNA sequence: TGTGCCACCAGCCGTCGACAGGGGCGGACTGAAGCTTTCTTT. As protein: CATSRRQGRTEAFF.

This clonotype was counted many times. The chain recombines TRBV20-1 with TRBJ2-7, with unresolved D. The CDR3 totals 15 residues. Germline-derived CDR1 and CDR2 are DFQATT and SNEGSKA (reference sequence). The V end was cut by 1 base, the J end by 5 bases, with 18 bases between. The CDR3 reads CSARGSAQLGDEQYF. In DNA, the CDR3 is TGCAGTGCTAGAGGATCTGCACAGCTTGGAGACGAGCAGTACTTC.

This clonotype appeared a few times. A read error may be the cause here, since a much bigger clone is one base away. No conserved phenylalanine or tryptophan ends this CDR3, so it is likely a read error. V usage is TRBV2 and J usage is TRBJ2-7; either TRBD1 or TRBD2 may fit D (6 bases each). CDR1 SNHLY and CDR2 FYNNEI come from the germline V gene. Deletions cut 5 bases from V and 6 bases from J, with 17 bases between. The CDR3 is made up of 14 amino acids. The CDR3 coding sequence is TGTGCCAGCAGTAGACGGGGGCCGTTAGGCGAGCAGTACTCC. Encoded protein: CASSRRGPLGEQYS.

This clonotype was found many times. The V gene is TRBV12-3 or TRBV12-4, the J gene TRBJ1-2; D is unresolved. The CDR3 length is 15 residues. V was cut by 3 bases and J by 0 bases, with 11 bases left in between. The CDR3 protein is CASSFGRRPNYGYTF. In DNA, the CDR3 is TGTGCCAGCAGTTTCGGCAGGCGCCCTAACTATGGCTACACCTTC.

This clonotype was counted ten times or more. The chain employs TRBV11-2 and TRBJ1-1; 7 bases are a match to TRBD1. CDR3 length equals 16 residues. After removal of 5 bases from V and 1 base from J, the junction contained 10 bases not matched to a gene. Germline V gives CDR1 SGHAT, CDR2 FQNNGV. The CDR3: CASSPITDRPNTEAFF. The CDR3 nucleotides read TGTGCCAGCAGCCCCATTACGGACAGGCCGAACACTGAAGCTTTCTTT.

This clonotype was counted ten times or more. The gene calls are TRBV27 and TRBJ1-5; 8 bases fit TRBD1. The CDR3 has 14 amino acids. Germline V CDR1 and CDR2: MNHEY, SMNVEV (reference sequence). The junction had 7 bases not matched to a gene; V was cut back by 5 bases and J by 7 bases. The DNA of the CDR3 is TGTGCCAGCAGTCTGATCCGGACAGGGCAGCCCCAGCATTTT. It specifies CASSLIRTGQPQHF.

As DNA, the CDR3 is TGCGCCAGCAGCTTGAACCCAGGGGGTTTCTATGGCTACACCTTC. Protein sequence: CASSLNPGGFYGYTF. This rearrangement joins TRBV5-1 to TRBJ1-2; 7 positions match TRBD1. V lost 1 base and J lost 4; bases outside the gene matches: 7. The CDR3 contains 15 residues. CDR1 is SGHRS and CDR2 is YFSETQ in the germline V gene.